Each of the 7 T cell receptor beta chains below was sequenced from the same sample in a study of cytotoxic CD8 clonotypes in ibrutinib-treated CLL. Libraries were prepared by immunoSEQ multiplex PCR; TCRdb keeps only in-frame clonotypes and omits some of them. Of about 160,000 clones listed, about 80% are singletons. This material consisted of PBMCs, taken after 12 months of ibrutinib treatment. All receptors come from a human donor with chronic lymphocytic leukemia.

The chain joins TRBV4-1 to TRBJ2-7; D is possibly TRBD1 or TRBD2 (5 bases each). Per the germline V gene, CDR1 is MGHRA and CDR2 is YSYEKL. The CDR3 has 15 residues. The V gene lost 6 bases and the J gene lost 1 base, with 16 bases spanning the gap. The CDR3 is CASSIDRDGSYEQYF. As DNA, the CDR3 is TGCGCCAGCAGTATTGACCGGGACGGTTCCTACGAGCAGTACTTC.

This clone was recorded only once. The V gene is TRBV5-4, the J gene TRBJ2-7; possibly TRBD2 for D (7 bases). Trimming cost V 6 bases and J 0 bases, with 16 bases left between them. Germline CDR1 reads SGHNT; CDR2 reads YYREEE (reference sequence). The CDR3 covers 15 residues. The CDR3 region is CASTTAGAASYEQYF. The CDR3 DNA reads TGTGCCAGCACCACCGCGGGGGCCGCCTCCTACGAGCAGTACTTC.

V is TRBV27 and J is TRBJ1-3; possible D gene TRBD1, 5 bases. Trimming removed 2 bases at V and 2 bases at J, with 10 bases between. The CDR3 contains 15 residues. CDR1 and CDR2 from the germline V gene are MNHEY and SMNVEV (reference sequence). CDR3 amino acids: CASSLVGATGNTIYF. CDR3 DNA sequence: TGTGCCAGCAGTTTAGTCGGGGCGACTGGAAACACCATATATTTT.

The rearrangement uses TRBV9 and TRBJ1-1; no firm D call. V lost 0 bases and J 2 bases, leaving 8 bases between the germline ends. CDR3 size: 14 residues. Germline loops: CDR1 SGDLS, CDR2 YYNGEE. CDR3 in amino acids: CASSVGSSNTEAFF. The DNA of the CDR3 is TGTGCCAGCAGCGTAGGATCGAGTAACACTGAAGCTTTCTTT.

CDR3 nucleotide sequence: TGTGCCAGCAGGAGGGGAGGTACGGACATTCAGTACTTC. This sequence encodes CASRRGGTDIQYF. The V and J genes are TRBV27 and TRBJ2-4; maybe TRBD2 (6 bases). CDR3 length equals 13 residues. Germline CDR1 and CDR2: MNHEY and SMNVEV (reference sequence). With 6 bases removed from V and 8 bases from J, the gap between germline ends came to 14 bases.

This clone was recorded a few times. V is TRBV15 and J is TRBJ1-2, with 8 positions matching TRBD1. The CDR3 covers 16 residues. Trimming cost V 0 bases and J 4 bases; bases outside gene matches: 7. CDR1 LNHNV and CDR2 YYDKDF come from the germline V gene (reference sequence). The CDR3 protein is CATSREGQGAVYGYTF. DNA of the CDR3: TGTGCCACCAGCAGAGAGGGGCAGGGGGCGGTCTATGGCTACACCTTC.

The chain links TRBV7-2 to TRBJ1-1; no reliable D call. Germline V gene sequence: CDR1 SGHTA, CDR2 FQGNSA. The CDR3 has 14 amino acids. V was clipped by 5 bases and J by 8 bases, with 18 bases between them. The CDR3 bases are TGTGCCAGCAGCCCTGGGGTCAGCTCCCCCGAAGCTTTCTTT. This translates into CASSPGVSSPEAFF.